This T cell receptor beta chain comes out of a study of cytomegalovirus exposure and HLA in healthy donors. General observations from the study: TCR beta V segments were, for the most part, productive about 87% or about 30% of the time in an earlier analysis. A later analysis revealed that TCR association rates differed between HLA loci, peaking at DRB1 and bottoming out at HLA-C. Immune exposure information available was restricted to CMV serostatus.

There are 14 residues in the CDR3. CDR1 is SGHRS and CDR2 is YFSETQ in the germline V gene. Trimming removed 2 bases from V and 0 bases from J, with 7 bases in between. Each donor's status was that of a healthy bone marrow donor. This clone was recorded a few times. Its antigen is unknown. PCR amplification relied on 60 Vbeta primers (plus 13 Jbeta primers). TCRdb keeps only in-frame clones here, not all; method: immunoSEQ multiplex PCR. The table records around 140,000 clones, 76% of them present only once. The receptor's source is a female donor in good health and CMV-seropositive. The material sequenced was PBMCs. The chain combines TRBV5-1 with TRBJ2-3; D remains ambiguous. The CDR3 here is CASSFSTSTDTQYF. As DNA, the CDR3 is TGCGCCAGCAGCTTTTCAACTAGCACAGATACGCAGTATTTT.